A selection of T cell receptor beta chains follows, all from one sample in a study of breast tumors, draining lymph nodes, adjacent tissues. A single record per CDR3 protein comes from TCRdb applying MiXCR to the multiplex PCR reads. The sample has hundreds of thousands of distinct CDR3 sequences; about 32% are singletons. The sequenced sample consisted of axillary lymph node tissue. The receptors were gathered from a female donor with breast cancer. Some clones in this sample may be carry-over from other donors' samples. Both conserved end residues are part of each CDR3. D genes are given only for firm matches. Only part of the rows carry a size: once, few, many, or a class if the clone is expanded.

TRBV5-1	.	.	13	TRBJ1-2	TGCGCCAGCAGCGTCCGGGAAGGCTATGGCTACACCTTC	CASSVREGYGYTF
TRBV20-1	TRBD1	.	13	TRBJ2-5	TGCAGCGCGGCCCGGGACAGGGGAGAGACCCAGTACTTC	CSAARDRGETQYF
TRBV5-5	TRBD1	.	14	TRBJ2-4	TGTGCCAGCAGCTTGATGGACAGGGATGGCATTCAGTACTTC	CASSLMDRDGIQYF
TRBV5-1	.	many	13	TRBJ1-2	TGCGCCAGCAGGCCAGGGAAGGAGGATGGCTACACCTTC	CASRPGKEDGYTF
TRBV19	TRBD1	.	18	TRBJ1-2	TGTGCCAGTAGTATAGCAGGGGGACAGCAACCTCCTATGGATGGCTACACCTTC	CASSIAGGQQPPMDGYTF
TRBV5-1	TRBD1	.	14	TRBJ1-2	TGCGCCAGCAGCTTGGAAGGGGGCGCGATCGGCTACACCTTC	CASSLEGGAIGYTF
TRBV12-5	.	many	16	TRBJ1-6	TGTGCTAGTGGTTCGGGGGCGGGGGGGTTGAATTCACCCCTCCACTTT	CASGSGAGGLNSPLHF
TRBV3-1	TRBD1	.	14	TRBJ2-7	TGTGCCAGCAGCCAAATCCAGGGGGTCGACGAGCAGTACTTC	CASSQIQGVDEQYF
TRBV19	.	many	15	TRBJ2-7	TGTGCCAGTAGCGGACTAACCTCCAACTCCTACGAGCAGTACTTC	CASSGLTSNSYEQYF
TRBV10-3	.	many	12	TRBJ2-7	TGTGCCATCAGTGGGACTTACTACGAGCAGTACTTC	CAISGTYYEQYF
TRBV19	TRBD1	.	14	TRBJ2-7	TGTGCCAGTAGTACCGGGACAGGGCCCTACGAGCAGTACTTC	CASSTGTGPYEQYF
TRBV29-1	TRBD1	many	14	TRBJ1-5	TGCAGCGTTGTCACAGGGGGAAGGAATCAGCCCCAGCATTTT	CSVVTGGRNQPQHF
TRBV19	.	many	12	TRBJ1-4	TGTGCAACAGGAACGTTCAATGAAAAACTGTTTTTT	CATGTFNEKLFF
TRBV28	.	many	15	TRBJ2-1	TGTGCCAGCAGTTCTCATAGGGATGCCCGGAATGAGCAGTTCTTC	CASSSHRDARNEQFF
TRBV5-6	.	many	15	TRBJ2-1	TGTGCCAGCAGCCGAGGGGTAGCGCTGTACAATGAGCAGTTCTTC	CASSRGVALYNEQFF